The 5 T cell receptor beta chains reported below all come from one sample, sequenced in a study of shared clonotypes between healthy human individuals. Cells designated naive CD8 were CD45RO-negative and were positively selected for CCR7, with terminally differentiated effector memory CD45RA+ cells excluded. Sequenced by immunoSEQ multiplex PCR; TCRdb stores in-frame clones only, minus some. The table has some 800,000 clones, roughly 92% seen once; the top ten hold 20% to 30%. Sequencing was carried out using naive CD8+ T cells sorted from blood. Receptor source: a man aged 30 to 39 in good health.

The J gene is TRBJ2-1, the V gene TRBV15; TRBD2 agrees at 10 bases. Germline lookup yields CDR1 LNHNV and CDR2 YYDKDF (reference sequence). The CDR3 is made up of 16 amino acids. V trimming: 0 bases; J trimming: 8 bases; junction bases outside the gene matches: 7. The CDR3 sequence is CATSRDLAGVTDEQFF. The CDR3 coding sequence is TGTGCCACCAGCAGAGATCTAGCGGGAGTAACGGATGAGCAGTTCTTC.

Worth noting for this clone: Different DNA sequences within this sample yield the same CDR3. The rearrangement links TRBV7-9 to TRBJ2-7; D remains ambiguous. CDR3 length equals 11 residues. V lost 6 bases, J lost 3 bases, and 6 bases lay in between. Germline V gene lookup returns CDR1 SEHNR and CDR2 FQNEAQ (reference sequence). The CDR3 coding sequence is TGTGCCAGCAGTTCCTACTACGAGCAGTACTTC. This sequence encodes CASSSYYEQYF.

This chain connects TRBV9 to TRBJ2-5; D gene ambiguous. The V gene's germline CDR1 is SGDLS and CDR2 YYNGEE. The CDR3 is made up of 13 amino acids. Between the trimmed V and J ends, which lost 3 bases and 4 bases, there was a span of 10 bases. CDR3 in amino acids: CASSGPSLETQYF. The CDR3 DNA sequence: TGTGCCAGCAGCGGTCCAAGCTTAGAGACCCAGTACTTC.

The chain recombines TRBV29-1 with TRBJ2-5; the match to TRBD2 covers 9 bases. After removal of 0 bases from V and 5 bases from J, the junction contained 28 bases not matched to a gene. This CDR3 is built from 22 residues. Germline V gene sequence: CDR1 SQVTM, CDR2 ANQGSEA. The CDR3 loop is CSVEDEAPGKGGVVAGVETQYF. The CDR3, as DNA: TGCAGCGTTGAAGATGAGGCACCTGGGAAGGGTGGAGTCGTAGCGGGAGTTGAGACCCAGTACTTC.

The genes are TRBV6-6 and TRBJ2-3; D ambiguous. The germline V gene encodes CDR1 MNHNY and CDR2 SVGAGI (reference sequence). This CDR3 region has 15 residues. V was cut by 7 bases and J by 4 bases, with 18 bases left in between. The CDR3 nucleotides are TGTGCCAGCATTAAACTATCTCTTTGGGCAGATACGCAGTATTTT. Its protein product is CASIKLSLWADTQYF.